One sample yielded the 14 T cell receptor beta chains listed below, sequenced in a study of identical twins. TCRdb fed the 5' RACE reads into MiXCR, producing one record per CDR3 protein. Of around 450,000 distinct CDR3 sequences in the sample, more than 13% were seen once. These data also featured in a second study, about yellow fever vaccine responses in identical twins.

Sequencing used CD4+ T cells sorted from blood. These receptors were obtained from a woman between 18 and 30 years old in good health.

There are many counts of this clonotype. The chain carries TRBV5-1 and TRBJ2-3, with 9 bases that match TRBD2. This CDR3 has 16 residues. V shed 2 bases, J shed 1 base, and the junction held 5 bases outside the gene matches. The V gene's germline CDR1 is SGHRS and CDR2 YFSETQ. The CDR3: CASSFSSGVGTDTQYF. The CDR3 coding sequence is TGCGCCAGCAGCTTCTCTAGCGGGGTGGGCACAGATACGCAGTATTTT.

There are a few counts of this clonotype. This chain connects TRBV3-1 to TRBJ2-7, with TRBD2 matching 7 bases. CDR3 length: 15 amino acids. V trimming: 4 bases; J trimming: 3 bases; junction bases outside the gene matches: 9. Germline V gives CDR1 LGHDT, CDR2 YNNKEL (reference sequence). The CDR3 region has the DNA TGTGCCAGCAGCCTAAGCCGGGACTACTTCTACGAGCAGTACTTC. Amino acid sequence: CASSLSRDYFYEQYF.

This clonotype has only a few counts. The chain joins TRBV28 to TRBJ1-2; D is uncertain. V lost 5 bases and J 4 bases, leaving 17 bases between the germline ends. The CDR3 runs 15 residues. Germline V gene sequence: CDR1 MDHEN, CDR2 SYDVKM. In nucleotides, the CDR3 is TGTGCCAGCAGTCCCTCCCGGGGAGCTTTCTATGGCTACACCTTC. Amino acid sequence: CASSPSRGAFYGYTF.

The chain links TRBV29-1 to TRBJ2-1, with 11 bases aligning to TRBD2. The CDR3 runs 14 residues. CDR1 is SQVTM, CDR2 ANQGSEA, per germline. The junction had 10 bases not matched to a gene; V was cut back by 8 bases and J by 7 bases. CDR3 nucleotide sequence: TGCAGCATAATAGCGGGAGGGCCGGGTAATGAGCAGTTCTTC. This translates into CSIIAGGPGNEQFF.

The gene calls are TRBV29-1 and TRBJ2-3; 8 bases line up with TRBD2. Germline loops: CDR1 SQVTM, CDR2 ANQGSEA. The CDR3 is 17 residues long. The V gene end was trimmed by 3 bases and the J gene end by 0 bases; junction bases not matched to a gene: 11. For the CDR3, the DNA is TGCAGCGTTGATGGAGATACTAGCGGAGGAAGCACAGATACGCAGTATTTT. Its translation: CSVDGDTSGGSTDTQYF.

In this sample, this clonotype turned up a few times. The V call is TRBV20-1, the J call TRBJ2-7; D ambiguous. CDR1 DFQATT and CDR2 SNEGSKA come from the germline V gene (reference sequence). With 3 bases removed from V and 1 base from J, the gap between germline ends came to 10 bases. The CDR3 extends over 13 amino acids. CDR3 amino acids: CSARKDASYEQYF. The CDR3 DNA reads as TGCAGTGCTAGGAAGGACGCATCCTACGAGCAGTACTTC.

J is TRBJ1-2 and V is TRBV28, with D hard to call. V was pared by 4 bases and J by 7 bases, with 7 bases between. Germline V gives CDR1 MDHEN, CDR2 SYDVKM. The CDR3 loop spans 11 amino acids. The CDR3: CASSSTGGYTF. DNA for the CDR3: TGTGCCAGCAGTTCAACGGGTGGCTACACCTTC.

The chain has TRBV24-1 and TRBJ2-3; 7 nucleotides agree with TRBD1. The CDR3 is made up of 13 amino acids. CDR1 is KGHDR, CDR2 SFDVKD, per germline. Germline trimming cut 4 bases from V and 6 bases from J; bases unmatched to any gene: 3. The CDR3 DNA is TGTGCCACCAGTGACTCGGACAGGGATACGCAGTATTTT. Its translation: CATSDSDRDTQYF.

The rearrangement joins TRBV7-2 to TRBJ2-1; D gene ambiguous. In germline, CDR1 is SGHTA, CDR2 FQGNSA. The length of the CDR3 is 14 residues. Deletions cut 5 bases from V and 7 bases from J, with 15 bases between. The CDR3 DNA reads TGTGCCAGCAGCCGCCGCAGCTCTACAAATGAGCAGTTCTTC. This gives the protein CASSRRSSTNEQFF.

The J gene is TRBJ2-7, the V gene TRBV28; unclear D gene. The CDR3 length is 13 residues. Trimming took off 4 bases at V and 7 bases at J, with 14 bases between the two ends. Germline CDR1 and CDR2: MDHEN and SYDVKM. The CDR3 coding sequence is TGTGCCAGCAGTTCCTCCCCCACTGGAGAGCAGTACTTC. It is translated as CASSSSPTGEQYF.

The chain employs TRBV12-3 or TRBV12-4 and TRBJ2-5; D tentatively reads TRBD1 or TRBD2 (7 bases each). V was cut by 1 base and J by 6 bases, with 18 bases left in between. The CDR3 runs 16 residues. The CDR3 DNA reads TGTGCCAGCAGTTTAGAAATCTGGGAGGGGGCGAAGACCCAGTACTTC. This encodes CASSLEIWEGAKTQYF.

The chain combines TRBV20-1 with TRBJ2-4, with 8 bases identical to TRBD1. The J segment lost 1 base and the V segment lost 3 bases, leaving 8 bases of the junction unmatched. Germline V lookup: CDR1 DFQATT, CDR2 SNEGSKA (reference sequence). This CDR3 region has 16 residues. The CDR3 reads CSASQGAIWAKNIQYF. CDR3 coding DNA: TGCAGTGCTAGCCAGGGGGCAATTTGGGCCAAAAACATTCAGTACTTC.

The rearrangement joins TRBV3-1 to TRBJ2-1; 16 nucleotides align to TRBD2. The CDR3 loop spans 20 amino acids. CDR1 and CDR2 from the germline V gene are LGHDT and YNNKEL (reference sequence). Trimming at V came to 0 bases and at J to 6 bases, leaving 11 bases not matched to a gene. CDR3 sequence (DNA): TGTGCCAGCAGCCAAGATAGGGGGACTAGCGGGAGGGCCGCAACCAATGAGCAGTTCTTC. Protein sequence: CASSQDRGTSGRAATNEQFF.

The table lists this clonotype with a few counts. The V and J genes are TRBV10-3 and TRBJ2-1; D is possibly TRBD2 (6 bases). V dropped 6 bases and J dropped 10 bases, with 13 bases sitting between them. Germline-derived CDR1 and CDR2 are ENHRY and SYGVKD. The CDR3 is 12 residues long. The CDR3 DNA follows: TGTGCCATCAGACAAAGTGGGGGGGAGCAGTTCTTC. This translates into CAIRQSGGEQFF.